This T cell receptor beta chain was profiled in a study of cytomegalovirus exposure and HLA in healthy donors. Study results and caveats: With later analysis, a missense DCLRE1C variant became linked to TCR beta V- and J-gene trimming. The study designated about 180 TCR beta chains cytomegalovirus-associated. Rare TCR sequences dominated, though some public TCRs recurred in many donors. A cluster of highly shared sequence variants was likely a sequencing artifact.

On this clone: Its specificity is not known.

The PCR employed 60 Vbeta primers together with 13 Jbeta primers. TCRdb keeps only in-frame clones here, not all; method: immunoSEQ multiplex PCR. The data contain around 150,000 clones, approximately 76% of them singletons. The CDR3 has 15 amino acids. With V trimmed by 2 bases and J by 5 bases, 5 bases remained unmatched. In germline, CDR1 is GTSNPN, CDR2 SVGIG (reference sequence). The specimen was PBMCs. The clonotype originates from a female donor in good health and CMV-seronegative. The chain links TRBV30 to TRBJ1-4; 10 bases line up with TRBD1. CDR3 DNA sequence: TGTGCCTGGAGTCGTCCGACAGGGGGCAATGAAAAACTGTTTTTT. It encodes CAWSRPTGGNEKLFF.